Listed below are T cell receptor beta chains from one sample, sequenced in a study of cytomegalovirus exposure and HLA in healthy donors. Here immunoSEQ multiplex PCR was the method, and the copy in TCRdb shows in-frame clones only, minus some. Of roughly 200,000 clones in the sample, about 81% were seen once. Sequences were obtained from PBMCs. These TCRs come from a woman in her 30s in good health and CMV-seronegative. Each CDR3 is given with its conserved first and last residue. D genes are given only for firm matches. Size tells how often a clone was seen (once, few, many) or the class of an expanded clone, and some rows leave it out.

d_gene: TRBD1; abundance: once; v_gene: TRBV28; j_gene: TRBJ2-7; CDR3aa: CATFPPGQLYEQYF; CDR3nt: TGTGCCACTTTTCCTCCGGGACAGCTCTACGAGCAGTACTTC
d_gene: TRBD1; abundance: few; v_gene: TRBV2; j_gene: TRBJ2-7; CDR3aa: CASNPGQTLVGQYF; CDR3nt: TGTGCCAGCAATCCGGGACAGACACTGGTTGGGCAGTACTTC
d_gene: -; abundance: -; v_gene: TRBV9; j_gene: TRBJ1-4; CDR3aa: CASSPRAGSEKLFF; CDR3nt: TGTGCCAGCAGCCCTCGGGCAGGGTCTGAAAAACTGTTTTTT
d_gene: -; abundance: once; v_gene: TRBV4-2; j_gene: TRBJ1-6; CDR3aa: CASSPRPGEGNSPLHF; CDR3nt: TGTGCCAGCAGCCCCCGCCCAGGGGAGGGTAATTCACCCCTCCACTTT
d_gene: -; abundance: -; v_gene: TRBV14; j_gene: TRBJ2-2; CDR3aa: CASSQDWAGLGELFF; CDR3nt: TGTGCCAGCAGCCAAGATTGGGCAGGGCTCGGGGAGCTGTTTTTT
d_gene: TRBD2; abundance: -; v_gene: TRBV4-1; j_gene: TRBJ2-7; CDR3aa: CASSLPGGIAGDEQYF; CDR3nt: TGCGCCAGCAGCCTTCCTGGCGGTATAGCGGGCGACGAGCAGTACTTC
d_gene: -; abundance: -; v_gene: TRBV11-2; j_gene: TRBJ2-1; CDR3aa: CASSLDAGQGREQFF; CDR3nt: TGTGCCAGCAGCTTAGATGCGGGGCAGGGCAGGGAGCAGTTCTTC
d_gene: -; abundance: -; v_gene: TRBV27; j_gene: TRBJ2-5; CDR3aa: CASSLKDPRETQYF; CDR3nt: TGTGCCAGCAGTTTAAAGGATCCTAGGGAGACCCAGTACTTC
d_gene: -; abundance: -; v_gene: TRBV19; j_gene: TRBJ2-5; CDR3aa: CASSRSGFQETQYF; CDR3nt: TGTGCCAGTAGCAGGAGCGGATTCCAAGAGACCCAGTACTTC
d_gene: TRBD2; abundance: -; v_gene: TRBV5-1; j_gene: TRBJ2-7; CDR3aa: CASSLRAGSGGSYEQYF; CDR3nt: TGCGCCAGCAGCTTGAGGGCGGGGTCGGGGGGCTCCTACGAGCAGTACTTC
d_gene: -; abundance: -; v_gene: TRBV7-9; j_gene: TRBJ1-6; CDR3aa: CASSSLSLRDNSPLHF; CDR3nt: TGTGCCAGCTCCAGCTTATCCTTGCGGGATAATTCACCCCTCCACTTT
d_gene: TRBD1; abundance: few; v_gene: TRBV5-1; j_gene: TRBJ1-3; CDR3aa: CASSASTGEGNTIYF; CDR3nt: TGCGCCAGCAGCGCCTCGACAGGGGAGGGAAACACCATATATTTT
d_gene: -; abundance: -; v_gene: TRBV2; j_gene: TRBJ1-3; CDR3aa: CASSESPGGQGTIYF; CDR3nt: TGTGCCAGCAGTGAATCACCGGGGGGCCAAGGGACCATATATTTT
d_gene: -; abundance: -; v_gene: TRBV2; j_gene: TRBJ1-2; CDR3aa: CASSALYGYTF; CDR3nt: TGTGCCAGCAGTGCTCTTTATGGCTACACCTTC
d_gene: TRBD1; abundance: -; v_gene: TRBV7-9; j_gene: TRBJ1-2; CDR3aa: CASSQSGTVKVYGYTF; CDR3nt: TGTGCCAGCAGCCAATCTGGGACAGTCAAAGTCTATGGCTACACCTTC
d_gene: TRBD1; abundance: -; v_gene: TRBV30; j_gene: TRBJ1-1; CDR3aa: CAWSGTGTGNFREAFF; CDR3nt: TGTGCCTGGAGTGGGACCGGGACAGGGAACTTTCGGGAAGCTTTCTTT
d_gene: -; abundance: -; v_gene: TRBV5-1; j_gene: TRBJ2-7; CDR3aa: CASSVDAWSSYEQYF; CDR3nt: TGCGCCAGCAGCGTGGACGCCTGGAGCTCCTACGAGCAGTACTTC
d_gene: -; abundance: -; v_gene: TRBV18; j_gene: TRBJ2-5; CDR3aa: CASSPRTLQETQYF; CDR3nt: TGTGCCAGCTCACCCCGGACACTCCAAGAGACCCAGTACTTC
d_gene: TRBD2; abundance: -; v_gene: TRBV7-2; j_gene: TRBJ2-3; CDR3aa: CASSLALAGGLTDTQYF; CDR3nt: TGTGCCAGCAGCTTAGCGCTAGCGGGAGGACTCACAGATACGCAGTATTTT
d_gene: -; abundance: -; v_gene: TRBV5-1; j_gene: TRBJ1-2; CDR3aa: CASSLAPGSGYTF; CDR3nt: TGCGCCAGCAGCTTGGCCCCGGGGAGTGGCTACACCTTC
d_gene: -; abundance: -; v_gene: TRBV28; j_gene: TRBJ2-7; CDR3aa: CASRSDKPEQYF; CDR3nt: TGTGCCAGCAGGTCCGACAAGCCCGAGCAGTACTTC
d_gene: -; abundance: -; v_gene: TRBV27; j_gene: TRBJ1-2; CDR3aa: CASSFVAQGPNYGYTF; CDR3nt: TGTGCCAGCAGTTTCGTGGCCCAGGGCCCTAACTATGGCTACACCTTC
d_gene: -; abundance: few; v_gene: TRBV7-2; j_gene: TRBJ1-6; CDR3aa: CASSREGVGYSPLHF; CDR3nt: TGTGCCAGCAGCCGGGAGGGGGTCGGGTACTCACCCCTCCACTTT
d_gene: -; abundance: -; v_gene: TRBV5-6; j_gene: TRBJ1-4; CDR3aa: CASSLVFGTEKLFF; CDR3nt: TGTGCCAGCAGCTTGGTGTTTGGCACCGAAAAACTGTTTTTT
d_gene: TRBD2; abundance: once; v_gene: TRBV15; j_gene: TRBJ2-1; CDR3aa: CATSRGTSGVYNEQFF; CDR3nt: TGTGCCACCAGCAGAGGGACTAGCGGGGTGTACAATGAGCAGTTCTTC